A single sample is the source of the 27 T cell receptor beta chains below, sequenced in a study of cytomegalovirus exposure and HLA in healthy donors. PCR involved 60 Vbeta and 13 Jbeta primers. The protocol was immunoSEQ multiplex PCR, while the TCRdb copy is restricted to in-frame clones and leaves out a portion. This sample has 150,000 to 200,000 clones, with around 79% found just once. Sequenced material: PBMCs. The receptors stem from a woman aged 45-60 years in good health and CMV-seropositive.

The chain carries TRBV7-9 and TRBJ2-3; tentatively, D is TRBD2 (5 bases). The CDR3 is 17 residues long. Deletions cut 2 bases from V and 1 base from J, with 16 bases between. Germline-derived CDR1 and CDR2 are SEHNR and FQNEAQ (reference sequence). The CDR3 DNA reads TGTGCCAGCAGCTTAACTTTTAGCCGGGGTGGCACAGATACGCAGTATTTT. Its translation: CASSLTFSRGGTDTQYF. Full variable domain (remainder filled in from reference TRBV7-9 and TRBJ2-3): DTGVSQNPRHKITKRGQNVTFRCDPISEHNRLYWYRQTLGQGPEFLTYFQNEAQLEKSRLLSDRFSAERPKGSFSTLEIQRTEQGDSAMYLCASSLTFSRGGTDTQYFGPGTRLTVL.

In DNA, the CDR3 is TGCAGCGTGGGGGGATCAGGGGGAGATCAGCCCCAGCATTTT. It is translated as CSVGGSGGDQPQHF. J is TRBJ1-5 and V is TRBV29-1; 7 bases are a match to TRBD1. The CDR3 length is 14 residues. Germline V gene lookup returns CDR1 SQVTM and CDR2 ANQGSEA. V gave up 6 bases and J gave up 5 bases; unmatched junction bases: 10.

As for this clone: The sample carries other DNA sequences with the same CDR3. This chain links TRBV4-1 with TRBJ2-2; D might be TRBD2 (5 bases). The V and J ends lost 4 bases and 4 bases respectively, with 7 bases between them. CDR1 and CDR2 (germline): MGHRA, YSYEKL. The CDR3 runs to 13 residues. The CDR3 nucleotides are TGCGCCAGCAGCCCCGGAGGCACCGGGGAGCTGTTTTTT. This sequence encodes CASSPGGTGELFF.

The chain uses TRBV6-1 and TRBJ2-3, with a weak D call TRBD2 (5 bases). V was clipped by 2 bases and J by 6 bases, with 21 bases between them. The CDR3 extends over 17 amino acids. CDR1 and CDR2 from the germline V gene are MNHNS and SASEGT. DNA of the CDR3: TGTGCCAGCAGTGAAATTGTTGCCAGCGGCTTAATGGATACGCAGTATTTT. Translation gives CASSEIVASGLMDTQYF.

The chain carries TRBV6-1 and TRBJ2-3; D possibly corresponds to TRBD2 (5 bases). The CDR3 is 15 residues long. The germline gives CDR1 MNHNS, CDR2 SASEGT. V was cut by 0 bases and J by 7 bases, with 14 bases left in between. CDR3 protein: CASSEAILAGNTQYF. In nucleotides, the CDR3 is TGTGCCAGCAGTGAAGCAATCCTAGCCGGGAATACGCAGTATTTT.

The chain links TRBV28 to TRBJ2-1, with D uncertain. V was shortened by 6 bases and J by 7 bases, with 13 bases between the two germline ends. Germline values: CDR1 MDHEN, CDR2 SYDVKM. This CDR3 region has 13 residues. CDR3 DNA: TGTGCCAGCAGCACCCTCAAGAGGAATGAGCAGTTCTTC. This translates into CASSTLKRNEQFF.

The CDR3 spells CASSWGGEETQYF. The CDR3, as DNA: TGTGCCAGCAGCTGGGGGGGGGAAGAGACCCAGTACTTC. The gene calls are TRBV6-6 and TRBJ2-5; 7 bases match TRBD2. The CDR3 covers 13 residues. J was trimmed by 3 bases and V by 6 bases; bases with no gene match: 4. CDR1 MNHNY and CDR2 SVGAGI come from the germline V gene (reference sequence).

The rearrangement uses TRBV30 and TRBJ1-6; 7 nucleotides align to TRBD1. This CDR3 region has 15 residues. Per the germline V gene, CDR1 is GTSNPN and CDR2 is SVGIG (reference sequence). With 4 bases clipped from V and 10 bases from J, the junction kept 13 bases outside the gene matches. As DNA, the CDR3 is TGTGCCTGGATGCCCCCCCAGGGGGTTAGGTCACCCCTCCACTTT. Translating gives CAWMPPQGVRSPLHF.

CDR3 coding DNA: TGTGCCAGCAGCGTAGGCCAGGCCCTCTCTGGAAACACCATATATTTT. Protein sequence: CASSVGQALSGNTIYF. The V gene is TRBV9, the J gene TRBJ1-3; no firm D call. The V end was cut by 0 bases, the J end by 0 bases, with 10 bases between. The CDR3 is 16 residues long. CDR1 and CDR2 (germline): SGDLS, YYNGEE.

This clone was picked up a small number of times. In nucleotides, the CDR3 is TGTGCCAGCAATCGGGACAGGACAGATACGCAGTATTTT. Amino acid sequence: CASNRDRTDTQYF. The rearrangement joins TRBV6-5 to TRBJ2-3; TRBD1 aligns across 8 bases. Germline trimming cut 7 bases from V and 3 bases from J; bases unmatched to any gene: 3. This CDR3 is 13 amino acids long. Germline V lookup: CDR1 MNHEY, CDR2 SVGAGI.

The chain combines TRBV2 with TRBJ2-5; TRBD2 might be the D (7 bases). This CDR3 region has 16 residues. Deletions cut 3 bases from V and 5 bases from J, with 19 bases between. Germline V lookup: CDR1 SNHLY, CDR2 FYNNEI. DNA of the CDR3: TGTGCCAGCAGTGAGAGGGCGGCGGGGGCGTGGGAGACCCAGTACTTC. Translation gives CASSERAAGAWETQYF.

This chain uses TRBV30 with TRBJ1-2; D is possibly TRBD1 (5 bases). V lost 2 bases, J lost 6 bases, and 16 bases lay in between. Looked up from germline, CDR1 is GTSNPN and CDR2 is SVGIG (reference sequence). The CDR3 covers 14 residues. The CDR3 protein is CAWSQTIRGNGYTF. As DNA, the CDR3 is TGTGCCTGGAGTCAAACAATCCGGGGGAATGGCTACACCTTC.

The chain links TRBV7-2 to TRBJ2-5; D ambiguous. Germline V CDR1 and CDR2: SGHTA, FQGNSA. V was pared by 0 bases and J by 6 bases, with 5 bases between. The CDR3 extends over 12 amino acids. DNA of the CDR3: TGTGCCAGCAGCTTAGCGCTAAAGACCCAGTACTTC. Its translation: CASSLALKTQYF.

The DNA of the CDR3 is TGTGCCAGCAGTAACTCCTTACGACAGGGGGGAGGCTATGGCTACACCTTC. Its protein product is CASSNSLRQGGGYGYTF. V usage is TRBV28 and J usage is TRBJ1-2, with TRBD1 matching over 9 bases. The CDR3 covers 17 residues. CDR1 is MDHEN, CDR2 SYDVKM, per germline. V lost 5 bases and J lost 4; bases outside the gene matches: 14.

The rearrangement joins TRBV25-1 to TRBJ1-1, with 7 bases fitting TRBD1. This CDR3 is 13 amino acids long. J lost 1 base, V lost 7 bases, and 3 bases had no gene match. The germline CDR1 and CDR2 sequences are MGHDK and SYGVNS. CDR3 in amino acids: CASITGANTEAFF. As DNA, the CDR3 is TGTGCCAGCATCACAGGGGCGAACACTGAAGCTTTCTTT.

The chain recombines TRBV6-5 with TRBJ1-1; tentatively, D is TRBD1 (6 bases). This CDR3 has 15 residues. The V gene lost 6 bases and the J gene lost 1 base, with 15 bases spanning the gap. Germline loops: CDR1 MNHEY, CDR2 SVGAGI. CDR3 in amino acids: CASSARGGKNTEAFF. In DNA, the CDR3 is TGTGCCAGCAGCGCTAGGGGGGGAAAGAACACTGAAGCTTTCTTT.

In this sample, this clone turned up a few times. The CDR3 DNA follows: TGTGCCAGCAGCTTCTCGACAGATCACAATGAGCAGTTCTTC. It yields the protein CASSFSTDHNEQFF. The J gene is TRBJ2-1, the V gene TRBV5-4; D is possibly TRBD1 (5 bases). The CDR3 length is 14 residues. Trimming took 2 bases from V and 5 from J, leaving 11 bases between them. Germline CDR1 reads SGHNT; CDR2 reads YYREEE (reference sequence).

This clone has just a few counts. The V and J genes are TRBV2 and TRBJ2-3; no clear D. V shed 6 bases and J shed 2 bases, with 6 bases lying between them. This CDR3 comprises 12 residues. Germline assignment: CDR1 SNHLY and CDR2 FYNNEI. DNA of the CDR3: TGTGCCAGCAGCCCTCCCACAGATACGCAGTATTTT. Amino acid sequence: CASSPPTDTQYF.

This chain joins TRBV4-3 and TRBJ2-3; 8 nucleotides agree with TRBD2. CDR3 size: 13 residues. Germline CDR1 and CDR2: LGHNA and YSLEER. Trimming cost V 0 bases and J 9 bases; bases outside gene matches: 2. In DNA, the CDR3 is TGCGCCAGCAGCCAAGATAGCGGGGCCACGCAGTATTTT. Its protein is CASSQDSGATQYF.

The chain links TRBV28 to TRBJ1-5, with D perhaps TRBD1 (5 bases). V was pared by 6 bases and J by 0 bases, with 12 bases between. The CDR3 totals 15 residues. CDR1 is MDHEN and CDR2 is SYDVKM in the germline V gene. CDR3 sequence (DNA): TGTGCCAGCAGCGCAGGGTCGGGTAGCAATCAGCCCCAGCATTTT. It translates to CASSAGSGSNQPQHF.

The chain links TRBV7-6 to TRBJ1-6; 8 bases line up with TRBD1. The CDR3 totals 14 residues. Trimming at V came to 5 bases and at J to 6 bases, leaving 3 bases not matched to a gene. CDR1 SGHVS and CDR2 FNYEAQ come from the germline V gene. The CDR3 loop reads CASSPGQVNSPLHF. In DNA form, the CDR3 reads TGTGCCAGCAGCCCGGGACAGGTTAATTCACCCCTCCACTTT. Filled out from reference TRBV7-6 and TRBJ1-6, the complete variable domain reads GAGVSQSPRYKVTKRGQDVALRCDPISGHVSLYWYRQALGQGPEFLTYFNYEAQQDKSGLPNDRFSAERPEGSISTLTIQRTEQRDSAMYRCASSPGQVNSPLHFGNGTRLTVT.

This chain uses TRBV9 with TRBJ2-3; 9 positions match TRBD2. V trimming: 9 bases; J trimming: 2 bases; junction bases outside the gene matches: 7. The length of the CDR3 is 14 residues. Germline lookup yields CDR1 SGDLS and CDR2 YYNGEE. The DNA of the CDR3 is TGTGCCACCAATAGCGGGGGAGCCACAGATACGCAGTATTTT. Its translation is CATNSGGATDTQYF. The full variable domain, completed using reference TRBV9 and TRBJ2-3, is DSGVTQTPKHLITATGQRVTLRCSPRSGDLSVYWYQQSLDQGLQFLIQYYNGEERAKGNILERFSAQQFPDLHSELNLSSLELGDSALYFCATNSGGATDTQYFGPGTRLTVL.

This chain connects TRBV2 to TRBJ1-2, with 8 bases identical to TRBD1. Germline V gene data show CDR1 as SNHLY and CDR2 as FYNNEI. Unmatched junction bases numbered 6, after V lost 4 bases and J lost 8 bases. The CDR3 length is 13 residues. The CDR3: CASSVQGAQGYTF. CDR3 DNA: TGTGCCAGCAGTGTGCAGGGGGCGCAGGGCTACACCTTC.

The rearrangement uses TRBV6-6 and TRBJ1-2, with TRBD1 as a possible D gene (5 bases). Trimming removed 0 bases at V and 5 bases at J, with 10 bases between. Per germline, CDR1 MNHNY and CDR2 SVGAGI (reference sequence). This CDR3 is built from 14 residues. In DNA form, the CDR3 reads TGTGCCAGCAGTTACTCGCGGACATCTTATGGCTACACCTTC. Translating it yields CASSYSRTSYGYTF.

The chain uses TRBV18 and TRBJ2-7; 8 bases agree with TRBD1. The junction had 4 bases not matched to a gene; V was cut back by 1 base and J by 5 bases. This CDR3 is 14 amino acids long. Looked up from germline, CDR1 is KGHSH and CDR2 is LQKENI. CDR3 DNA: TGTGCCAGCTCACCACGAACAGGGGGTCACGAGCAGTACTTC. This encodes CASSPRTGGHEQYF.

The CDR3 bases are TGTGCCAGCAGTTACCGGGTCCCACGGGAGCAGTTCTTC. Protein product: CASSYRVPREQFF. The genes are TRBV6-6 and TRBJ2-1; no clear D. Germline lookup yields CDR1 MNHNY and CDR2 SVGAGI (reference sequence). The CDR3 covers 13 residues. Trimming removed 2 bases at V and 10 bases at J, with 12 bases between.

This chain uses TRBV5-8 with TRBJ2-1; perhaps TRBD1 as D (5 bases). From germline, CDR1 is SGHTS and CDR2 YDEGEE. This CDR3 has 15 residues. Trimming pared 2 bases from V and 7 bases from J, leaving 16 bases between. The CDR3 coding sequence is TGTGCCAGCAGCTTAGGTAGTTGGACACTGAATGAGCAGTTCTTC. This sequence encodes CASSLGSWTLNEQFF.